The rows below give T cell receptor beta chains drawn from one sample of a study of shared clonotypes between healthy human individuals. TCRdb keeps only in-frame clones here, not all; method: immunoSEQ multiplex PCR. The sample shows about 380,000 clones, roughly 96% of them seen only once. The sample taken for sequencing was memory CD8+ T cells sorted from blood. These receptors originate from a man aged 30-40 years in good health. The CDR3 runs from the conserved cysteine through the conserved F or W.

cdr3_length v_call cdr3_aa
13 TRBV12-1 CASDRHSYNEQFF
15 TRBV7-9 CASSLEGLAKNIQYF
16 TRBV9 CASSVGPVGRQETQYF
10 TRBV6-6 CASGLTEAFF
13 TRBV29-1 CSVVWDSLYGYTF
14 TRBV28 CASSEVQGNEKLFF
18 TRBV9 CASSDHPGEGDPQETQYF
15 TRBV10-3 CAISESTSGTDTQYF
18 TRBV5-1 CASSYGGPLTWDKETQYF
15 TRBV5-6 CASSLGLAAPYEQYF
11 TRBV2 CASSTENIQYF
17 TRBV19 CASSIVSGLSGANVLTF
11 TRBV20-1 CSARGTGELFF
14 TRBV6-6 CAATYGQATDTQYF
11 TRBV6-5 CASSNREKLFF
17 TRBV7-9 CASSLVSRVNSGNTIYF
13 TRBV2 CASSEPRPYLKYF
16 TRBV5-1 CASSLGPSGSSYEQYF
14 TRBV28 CASSSPIMNTEAFF
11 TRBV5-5 CASSLNTEAFF
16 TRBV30 CAWKGLAGLLTDTQYF
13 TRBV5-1 CASSLAGKETQYF
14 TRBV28 CASSLPQKNQPQHF